This TCR beta chain appears in the sequencing data of a study of molecular identifiers for immune sequencing clone quantification. Findings and limits, study-wide: Naive cells had under 1% of molecules in clones above 20 RNA copies, effectors over 99%.

Sorted naive CD8 T cells were those defined as CD8+CD4-CCR7+CD45RA+. At least ten counts were recorded for this clonotype. Antigen unknown. Trimming removed 5 bases at V and 7 bases at J, with 12 bases between. CDR1 LNHDA and CDR2 SQIVND come from the germline V gene (reference sequence). This CDR3 is built from 12 residues. Each CDR3 protein is one row after TCRdb ran MiXCR on the PCR reads. The sample holds about 510,000 distinct CDR3 sequences; about a fifth are singletons and the top ten take around 0.84%. This clonotype was sampled from a human donor in good health. Some libraries in this study had Jurkat cell RNA spiked in. The sequenced sample was naive CD8+ T cells from blood, with Jurkat cell RNA spiked in. Specified subset: FACS-sorted CD8+CD4-CCR7+CD45RA+ naive T cells. The chain carries TRBV19 and TRBJ2-7; either TRBD1 or TRBD2 may supply D (5 bases each). The DNA of the CDR3 is TGTGCCAGTAGTGGGGCCCGCGGGGAGCAGTACTTC. Translating it yields CASSGARGEQYF.